The rows below give T cell receptor beta chains drawn from one sample of a study of blood T cell repertoires in COVID-19. Sequenced by immunoSEQ multiplex PCR; TCRdb stores in-frame clones only, minus some. The sample contains approximately 97,000 clones, more than 80% of which appear only once. Material: peripheral blood. Receptors were obtained from a human donor in a cohort sampled during active COVID-19. Each CDR3 is given without its conserved first and last residue. Each record gives: J gene, V gene, CDR3 protein.

j_call: TRBJ1-5
v_call: TRBV2
cdr3_aa: ASSPSPQDISGEH

j_call: TRBJ1-2
v_call: TRBV6-5
cdr3_aa: ASSYNRRRGYT

j_call: TRBJ2-5
v_call: TRBV19
cdr3_aa: ASSRQDSPEETQY

j_call: TRBJ1-1
v_call: TRBV5-1
cdr3_aa: ASAIHYRNTEAF

j_call: TRBJ1-4
v_call: TRBV2
cdr3_aa: ASSGNRVLGEKLF

j_call: TRBJ2-7
v_call: TRBV4-3
cdr3_aa: ASSQDGGVGEQY

j_call: TRBJ2-3
v_call: TRBV5-1
cdr3_aa: ASSLHGGSTDTQY

j_call: TRBJ1-2
v_call: TRBV2
cdr3_aa: ASRKGDYGYT

j_call: TRBJ1-2
v_call: TRBV28
cdr3_aa: ASSFGALYGYT

j_call: TRBJ2-1
v_call: TRBV7-6
cdr3_aa: ASGPGGARNEQF

j_call: TRBJ2-5
v_call: TRBV19
cdr3_aa: ASSPYGGGVQETQY

j_call: TRBJ1-1
v_call: TRBV10-3
cdr3_aa: ASARDTEAF

j_call: TRBJ1-2
v_call: TRBV4-3
cdr3_aa: ASSQERRTPNYGYT

j_call: TRBJ2-5
v_call: TRBV5-1
cdr3_aa: ASSLAAGGVQETQY

j_call: TRBJ1-2
v_call: TRBV6-2/TRBV6-3
cdr3_aa: ASSRTGVYGYT

j_call: TRBJ1-6
v_call: TRBV7-2
cdr3_aa: ASSLGSGGGYSPLH

j_call: TRBJ1-5
v_call: TRBV7-8
cdr3_aa: ASSLNSPSNQPQH

j_call: TRBJ2-5
v_call: TRBV15
cdr3_aa: ATSDLGLAGETQY

j_call: TRBJ1-4
v_call: TRBV28
cdr3_aa: ASRRWDRGHEKLF

j_call: TRBJ2-2
v_call: TRBV7-9
cdr3_aa: ASSLGSWYREPGELF

j_call: TRBJ2-3
v_call: TRBV30
cdr3_aa: AWVRTSGGATQY

j_call: TRBJ2-7
v_call: TRBV25-1
cdr3_aa: ASSERLDSYFGQY

j_call: TRBJ2-2
v_call: TRBV27
cdr3_aa: ASSFFPPGQAKFGELF

j_call: TRBJ1-1
v_call: TRBV7-9
cdr3_aa: ASSIRTGVGAF

j_call: TRBJ2-5
v_call: TRBV7-2
cdr3_aa: ASSLLWGQQETQY

j_call: TRBJ2-3
v_call: TRBV24-1
cdr3_aa: ATSDSRQGADTQY

j_call: TRBJ1-2
v_call: TRBV6-5
cdr3_aa: ATTPGGGYGYT

j_call: TRBJ2-1
v_call: TRBV11-2
cdr3_aa: ASSLGRGPYNEQF

j_call: TRBJ1-4
v_call: TRBV7-6
cdr3_aa: ASSRGEKLF

j_call: TRBJ1-6
v_call: TRBV2
cdr3_aa: ASGPGRGYNSPLH

j_call: TRBJ1-2
v_call: TRBV7-9
cdr3_aa: ASSSSGQDYYGYT

j_call: TRBJ1-5
v_call: TRBV3-1/TRBV3-2
cdr3_aa: ASSPQYSNQPQH

j_call: TRBJ2-1
v_call: TRBV2
cdr3_aa: ASTGLAGLSRGGEQF

j_call: TRBJ1-6
v_call: TRBV4-2
cdr3_aa: ASSQANRADSPLH

j_call: TRBJ1-4
v_call: TRBV4-3
cdr3_aa: ASSQEGRSRDEKLF

j_call: TRBJ1-5
v_call: TRBV6-4
cdr3_aa: ASSARVDQPQH

j_call: TRBJ2-1
v_call: TRBV3-1/TRBV3-2
cdr3_aa: ASSQDPRGLISYNEQF

j_call: TRBJ2-7
v_call: TRBV5-1
cdr3_aa: ASSPAPLGATYEQY

j_call: TRBJ2-5
v_call: TRBV10-1
cdr3_aa: ASSEPVTGEETQY

j_call: TRBJ1-4
v_call: TRBV30
cdr3_aa: AWSRTTTNEKLF

j_call: TRBJ2-3
v_call: TRBV21-1
cdr3_aa: ATGGARTSTDTQY

j_call: TRBJ1-2
v_call: TRBV7-8
cdr3_aa: ASSLMAGVGGYT

j_call: TRBJ1-2
v_call: TRBV28
cdr3_aa: ASSLFRGWRYGYT

j_call: TRBJ2-5
v_call: TRBV15
cdr3_aa: ATSRATAGQETQY